This T cell receptor beta chain was observed in a study of cytomegalovirus exposure and HLA in healthy donors. Overall study findings and caveats: Presence/absence analyses took donor sequencing depth as roughly uniform. The study had only CMV serostatus as immune exposure information. TCR beta chain V- and J-gene trimming was linked, in a later analysis, to a missense variant in DCLRE1C. In a later analysis, CMV-associated beta chains were mostly HLA-associated, it appeared.

A multiplex PCR was run with 60 Vbeta primers and 13 Jbeta primers. This table comes from immunoSEQ multiplex PCR, and its TCRdb copy is limited to in-frame clones, with some not included. The sample lists approximately 90,000 clones, about 74% seen once, with about 3.8% in the top ten. The CDR3 covers 16 residues. Per the germline V gene, CDR1 is SGDLS and CDR2 is YYNGEE. V lost 4 bases to trimming and J lost 1 base; unmatched junction nucleotides: 7. In its sample, this clone was seen a few times. Its antigen is not known. This rearrangement joins TRBV9 to TRBJ2-2; 7 positions match TRBD1. The source is a man aged 25-45 years in good health and CMV-seronegative. The sequencing sample was made of PBMCs. For the CDR3, the DNA is TGTGCCAGCAGCAAACTAACAGGGGTGAACACCGGGGAGCTGTTTTTT. It codes for CASSKLTGVNTGELFF. The full variable domain, its missing parts supplied by reference TRBV9 and TRBJ2-2, is DSGVTQTPKHLITATGQRVTLRCSPRSGDLSVYWYQQSLDQGLQFLIQYYNGEERAKGNILERFSAQQFPDLHSELNLSSLELGDSALYFCASSKLTGVNTGELFFGEGSRLTVL.